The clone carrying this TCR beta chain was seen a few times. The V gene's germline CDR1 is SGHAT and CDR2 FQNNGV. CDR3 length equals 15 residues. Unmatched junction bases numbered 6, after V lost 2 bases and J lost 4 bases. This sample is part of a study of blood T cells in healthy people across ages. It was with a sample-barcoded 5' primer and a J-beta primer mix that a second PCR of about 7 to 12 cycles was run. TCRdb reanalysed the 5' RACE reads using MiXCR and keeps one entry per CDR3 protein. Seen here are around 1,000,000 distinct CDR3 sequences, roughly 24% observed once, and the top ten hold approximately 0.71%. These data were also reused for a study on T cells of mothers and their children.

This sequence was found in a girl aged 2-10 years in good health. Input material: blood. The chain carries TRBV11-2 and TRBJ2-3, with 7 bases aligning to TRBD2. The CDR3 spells CASSLNGRFADTQYF. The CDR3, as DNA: TGTGCCAGCAGCTTAAACGGGAGGTTCGCAGATACGCAGTATTTT.